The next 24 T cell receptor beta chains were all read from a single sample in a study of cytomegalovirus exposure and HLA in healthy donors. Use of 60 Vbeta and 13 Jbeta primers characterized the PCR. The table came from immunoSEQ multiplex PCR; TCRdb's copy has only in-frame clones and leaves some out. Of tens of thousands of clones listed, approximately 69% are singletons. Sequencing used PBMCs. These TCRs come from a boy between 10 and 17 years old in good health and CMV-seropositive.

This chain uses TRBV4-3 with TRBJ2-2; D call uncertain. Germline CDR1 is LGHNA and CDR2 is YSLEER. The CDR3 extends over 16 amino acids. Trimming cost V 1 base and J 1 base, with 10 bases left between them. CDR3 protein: CASSQVLSVNTGELFF. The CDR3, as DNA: TGCGCCAGCAGCCAAGTCCTCAGTGTGAACACCGGGGAGCTGTTTTTT.

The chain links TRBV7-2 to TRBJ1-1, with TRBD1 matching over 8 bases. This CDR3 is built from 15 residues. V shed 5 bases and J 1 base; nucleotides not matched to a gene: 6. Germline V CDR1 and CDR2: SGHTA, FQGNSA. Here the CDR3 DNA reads TGTGCCAGCAGCCCTACAGGGGGGAGGAACACTGAAGCTTTCTTT. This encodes CASSPTGGRNTEAFF. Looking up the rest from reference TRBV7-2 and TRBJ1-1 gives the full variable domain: GAGVSQSPSNKVTEKGKDVELRCDPISGHTALYWYRQSLGQGLEFLIYFQGNSAPDKSGLPSDRFSAERTGGSVSTLTIQRTQQEDSAVYLCASSPTGGRNTEAFFGQGTRLTVV.

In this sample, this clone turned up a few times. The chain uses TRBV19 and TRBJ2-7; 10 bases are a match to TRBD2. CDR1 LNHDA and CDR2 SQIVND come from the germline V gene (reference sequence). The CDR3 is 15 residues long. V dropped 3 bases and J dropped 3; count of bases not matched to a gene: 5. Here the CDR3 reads CASSIGASGSYEQYF. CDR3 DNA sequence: TGTGCCAGTAGTATTGGGGCTAGCGGGAGCTACGAGCAGTACTTC. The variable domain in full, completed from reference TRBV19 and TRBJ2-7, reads DGGITQSPKYLFRKEGQNVTLSCEQNLNHDAMYWYRQDPGQGLRLIYYSQIVNDFQKGDIAEGYSVSREKKESFPLTVTSAQKNPTAFYLCASSIGASGSYEQYFGPGTRLTVT.

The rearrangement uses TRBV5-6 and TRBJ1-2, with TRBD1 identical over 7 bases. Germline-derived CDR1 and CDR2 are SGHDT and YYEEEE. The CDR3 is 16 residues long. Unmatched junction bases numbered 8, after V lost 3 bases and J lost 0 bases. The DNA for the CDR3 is TGTGCCAGCAGCTCCCAGGGGGACGGAACTAACTATGGCTACACCTTC. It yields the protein CASSSQGDGTNYGYTF. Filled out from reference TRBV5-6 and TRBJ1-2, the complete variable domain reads DAGVTQSPTHLIKTRGQQVTLRCSPKSGHDTVSWYQQALGQGPQFIFQYYEEEERQRGNFPDRFSGHQFPNYSSELNVNALLLGDSALYLCASSSQGDGTNYGYTFGSGTRLTVV.

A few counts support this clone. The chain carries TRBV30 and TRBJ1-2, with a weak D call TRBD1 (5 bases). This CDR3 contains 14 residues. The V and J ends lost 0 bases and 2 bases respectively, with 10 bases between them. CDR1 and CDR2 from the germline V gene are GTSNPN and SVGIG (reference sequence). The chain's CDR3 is CAWSVKTGNYGYTF. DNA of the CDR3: TGTGCCTGGAGTGTAAAAACAGGCAACTATGGCTACACCTTC.

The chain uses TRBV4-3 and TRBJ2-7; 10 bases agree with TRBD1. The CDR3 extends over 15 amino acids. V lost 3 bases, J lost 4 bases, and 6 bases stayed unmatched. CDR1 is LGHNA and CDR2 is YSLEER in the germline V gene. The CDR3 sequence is CASSHSGTGAYEQYF. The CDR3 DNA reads TGCGCCAGCAGCCATTCCGGGACAGGGGCTTACGAGCAGTACTTC.

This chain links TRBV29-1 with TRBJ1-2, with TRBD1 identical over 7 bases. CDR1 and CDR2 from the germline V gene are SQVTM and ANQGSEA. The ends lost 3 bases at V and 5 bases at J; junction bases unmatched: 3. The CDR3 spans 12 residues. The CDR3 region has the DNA TGCAGCGTTGAGGGGACAGCTTATGGCTACACCTTC. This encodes CSVEGTAYGYTF.

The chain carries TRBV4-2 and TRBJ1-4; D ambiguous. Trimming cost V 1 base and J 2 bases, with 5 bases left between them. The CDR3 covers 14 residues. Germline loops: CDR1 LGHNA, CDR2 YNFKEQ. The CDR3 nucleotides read TGTGCCAGCAGCCAAGCAGGCACTAATGAAAAACTGTTTTTT. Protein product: CASSQAGTNEKLFF.

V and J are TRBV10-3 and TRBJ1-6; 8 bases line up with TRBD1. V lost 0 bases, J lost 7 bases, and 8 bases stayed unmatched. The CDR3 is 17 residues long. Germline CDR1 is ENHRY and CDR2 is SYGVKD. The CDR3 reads CAISESIRGHENSPLHF. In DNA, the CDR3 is TGTGCCATCAGTGAGTCTATCAGGGGGCACGAGAATTCACCCCTCCACTTT.

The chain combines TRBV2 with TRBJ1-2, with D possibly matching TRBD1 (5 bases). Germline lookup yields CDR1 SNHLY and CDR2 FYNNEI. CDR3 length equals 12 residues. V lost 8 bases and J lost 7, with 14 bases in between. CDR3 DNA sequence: TGTGCCAGCGGACGGACATTGGGTGGCTACACCTTC. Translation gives CASGRTLGGYTF.

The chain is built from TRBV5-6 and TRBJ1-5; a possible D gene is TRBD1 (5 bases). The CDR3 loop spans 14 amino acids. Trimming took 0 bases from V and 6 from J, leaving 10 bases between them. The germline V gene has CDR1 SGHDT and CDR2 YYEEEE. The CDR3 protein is CASSLVGGTQPQHF. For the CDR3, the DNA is TGTGCCAGCAGCTTGGTGGGGGGAACTCAGCCCCAGCATTTT.

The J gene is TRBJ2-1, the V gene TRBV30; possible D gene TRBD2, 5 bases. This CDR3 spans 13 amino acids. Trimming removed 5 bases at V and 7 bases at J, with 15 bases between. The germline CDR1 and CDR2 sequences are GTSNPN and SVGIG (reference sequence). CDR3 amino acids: CAWGLNRGNEQFF. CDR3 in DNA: TGTGCCTGGGGACTGAATCGGGGAAATGAGCAGTTCTTC.

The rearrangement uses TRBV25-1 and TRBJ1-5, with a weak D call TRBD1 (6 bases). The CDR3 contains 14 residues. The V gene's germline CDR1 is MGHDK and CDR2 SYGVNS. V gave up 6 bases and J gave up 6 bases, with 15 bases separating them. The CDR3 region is CASSKALDSQPQHF. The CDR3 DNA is TGTGCCAGCAGCAAAGCTCTGGACAGTCAGCCCCAGCATTTT.

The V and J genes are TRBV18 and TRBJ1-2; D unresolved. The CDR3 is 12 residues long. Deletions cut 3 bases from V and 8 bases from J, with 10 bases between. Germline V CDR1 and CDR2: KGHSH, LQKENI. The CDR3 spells CASSPGGLGYTF. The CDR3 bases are TGTGCCAGCTCACCCGGTGGGCTCGGCTACACCTTC. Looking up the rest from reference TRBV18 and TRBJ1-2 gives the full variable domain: NAGVMQNPRHLVRRRGQEARLRCSPMKGHSHVYWYRQLPEEGLKFMVYLQKENIIDESGMPKERFSAEFPKEGPSILRIQQVVRGDSAAYFCASSPGGLGYTFGSGTRLTVV.

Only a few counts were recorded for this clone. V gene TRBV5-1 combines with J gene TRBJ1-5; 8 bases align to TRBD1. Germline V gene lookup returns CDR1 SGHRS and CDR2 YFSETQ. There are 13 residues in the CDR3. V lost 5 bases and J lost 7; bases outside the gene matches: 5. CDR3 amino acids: CASRDRDNQPQHF. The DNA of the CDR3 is TGCGCCAGCAGGGACAGGGATAACCAGCCCCAGCATTTT.

The CDR3, as DNA: TGTGCCAGCAGTGTGGCCGTCACCTACGAGCAGTACTTC. Translating it yields CASSVAVTYEQYF. The chain employs TRBV25-1 and TRBJ2-7; D gene unclear. The CDR3 is made up of 13 amino acids. CDR1 and CDR2 from the germline V gene are MGHDK and SYGVNS. Trimming removed 4 bases from V and 2 bases from J, with 9 bases in between.

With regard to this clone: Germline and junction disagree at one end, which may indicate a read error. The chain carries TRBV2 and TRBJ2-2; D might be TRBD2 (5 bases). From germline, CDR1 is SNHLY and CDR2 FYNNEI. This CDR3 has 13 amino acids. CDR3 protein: CASSEDPSRELFF. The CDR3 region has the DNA TGTGCCAGCAGCGAAGACCCTAGCCGGGAGCTGTTTTTT.

DNA of the CDR3: TGCGCCAGCAGCTTCAACGGACAGGGTAATGAGCAGTTCTTC. Protein: CASSFNGQGNEQFF. The rearrangement links TRBV5-1 to TRBJ2-1; 8 nucleotides agree with TRBD1. With 2 bases clipped from V and 7 bases from J, the junction kept 5 bases outside the gene matches. Germline V gene data show CDR1 as SGHRS and CDR2 as YFSETQ. The CDR3 sequence is 14 residues long.

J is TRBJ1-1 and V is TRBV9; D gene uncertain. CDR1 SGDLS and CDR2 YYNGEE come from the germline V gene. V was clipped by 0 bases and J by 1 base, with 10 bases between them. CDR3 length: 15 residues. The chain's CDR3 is CASSVDLAGNTEAFF. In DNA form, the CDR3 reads TGTGCCAGCAGCGTAGATTTGGCAGGGAACACTGAAGCTTTCTTT.

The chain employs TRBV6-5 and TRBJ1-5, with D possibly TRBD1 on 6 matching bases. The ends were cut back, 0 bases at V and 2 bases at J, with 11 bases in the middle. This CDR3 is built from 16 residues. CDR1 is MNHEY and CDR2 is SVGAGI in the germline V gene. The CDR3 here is CASSYSGAWGNQPQHF. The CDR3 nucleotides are TGTGCCAGCAGTTACTCGGGGGCTTGGGGCAATCAGCCCCAGCATTTT.

The CDR3 region has the DNA TGCGCCAGCAGACAGACCGGGACAGGGATTCGCGAGCAGTACTTC. Residues: CASRQTGTGIREQYF. This rearrangement joins TRBV5-1 to TRBJ2-7; 9 bases match TRBD1. V was pared by 5 bases and J by 6 bases, with 12 bases of the junction left unmatched. The CDR3 contains 15 residues. Per the germline V gene, CDR1 is SGHRS and CDR2 is YFSETQ.

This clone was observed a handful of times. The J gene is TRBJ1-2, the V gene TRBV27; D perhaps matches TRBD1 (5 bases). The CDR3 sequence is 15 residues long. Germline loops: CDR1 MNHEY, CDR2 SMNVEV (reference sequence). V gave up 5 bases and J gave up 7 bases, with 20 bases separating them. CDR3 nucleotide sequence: TGTGCCAGCAGTCCCATAGTCCGGACAACAGGTGGCTACACCTTC. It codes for CASSPIVRTTGGYTF.

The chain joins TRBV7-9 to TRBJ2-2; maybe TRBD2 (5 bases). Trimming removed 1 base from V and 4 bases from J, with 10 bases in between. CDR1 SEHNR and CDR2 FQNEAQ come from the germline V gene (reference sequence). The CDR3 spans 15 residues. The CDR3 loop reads CASSLVEAGTGELFF. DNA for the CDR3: TGTGCCAGCAGCTTAGTCGAGGCGGGCACCGGGGAGCTGTTTTTT.

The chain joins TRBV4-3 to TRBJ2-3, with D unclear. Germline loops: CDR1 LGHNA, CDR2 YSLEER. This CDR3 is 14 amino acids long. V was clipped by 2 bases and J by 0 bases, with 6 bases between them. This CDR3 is CASSQYLSTDTQYF. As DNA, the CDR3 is TGCGCCAGCAGCCAATATCTCAGCACAGATACGCAGTATTTT.